The TCR beta chain described here comes from a study of T-cell reconstitution after alpha-beta-depleted transplantation in children (dated by TCRdb to 2016 to 2017). Describing the broader study: T-cell immune reconstitution after TCRalphabeta/CD19-depleted allogeneic hematopoietic cell transplantation in children was quantitatively tracked in the study by means of TCR repertoire profiling.

V is pared back by 5 bases and J by 1 base, with 9 bases lying between the germline termini. From cysteine to phenylalanine, the CDR3 is 14 amino acids long. The sequence is cut down to CDR3 DNA, 42 bases in frame from base 1. The CDR1 and CDR2 encoded by the germline V gene are SGHAT and FQNNGV. Library generation was performed with PCR. Sequencing used an Illumina HiSeq 2500. TCR library preparation used molecular barcoding, with unique molecular identifiers applied to normalize quantification of the TCRbeta repertoire. In-frame beta chains were kept once TCRdb had trimmed the public reads at Q25 with fastp and called clones with MiXCR. All rows with the same CDR3 protein become a single entry with the most common DNA and genes. In this sample the table shows 150,000 to 200,000 distinct CDR3 sequences, about 6.8% of which occur a single time. The ten largest make up roughly 3% of the sample. The table lists this clonotype with many counts. It has no known antigen specificity. No quality values exist for individual bases; no much larger clone is one base distant.

Recombination connected TRBV11-2 to TRBJ2-1, with no D gene named confidently. Sequencing was performed on PBMCs from the stem cell graft donor, taken from the stem cell graft. The source is a human donor who donated a stem cell graft to a child with Wiskott-Aldrich syndrome. The bases are TGTGCCAGCAGCCCAGTAAGGTCCTACAATGAGCAGTTCTTC. Translated, this gives CASSPVRSYNEQFF.